The entry below describes one T cell receptor beta chain. Antigen unknown. This sample is drawn from a study of T cell repertoires in cytomegalovirus infection. The CDR3 runs 15 residues. Germline V gives CDR1 MNHEY, CDR2 SVGEGT. The V end was cut by 1 base, the J end by 1 base, with 11 bases between. TCRdb ran MiXCR on the reads and lists one entry per CDR3 protein. The data hold about 34,000 distinct CDR3 sequences, with roughly half observed a single time. This TCR derives from a human donor in good health (CMV status not recorded). Some clones in this sample may be carry-over from other donors' samples. The chain is built from TRBV6-2 or TRBV6-3 and TRBJ2-7; maybe TRBD2 (5 bases). Sample: CD8+ T cells from cultured PBMCs, taken from culture after CMV antigen stimulation. The CDR3 region has the DNA TGTGCCAGCAGTTACTTCCTAGCAGCATCCTACGAGCAGTACTTC. Translating gives CASSYFLAASYEQYF.